These 23 T cell receptor beta chains were sequenced from one sample in a study of shared clonotypes between healthy human individuals. The naive CD8 fraction comprised CD45RO-negative cells positively selected for CCR7 and excluded terminally differentiated effector memory CD45RA+ cells. Libraries were prepared by immunoSEQ multiplex PCR; TCRdb keeps only in-frame clonotypes and omits some of them. Seen here are hundreds of thousands of clones, 80% to 95% observed once, and the top ten hold 24%. The material sequenced was naive CD8+ T cells sorted from blood. Receptors originate from a young man in good health.

The rearrangement links TRBV4-3 to TRBJ1-5; 7 nucleotides match TRBD1. Germline V gene data show CDR1 as LGHNA and CDR2 as YSLEER. Trimming removed 4 bases from V and 0 bases from J; junction bases left unmatched: 6. This CDR3 contains 16 residues. As DNA, the CDR3 is TGCGCCAGCAGCCCAACCCGGGACAGTAGCAATCAGCCCCAGCATTTT. It yields the protein CASSPTRDSSNQPQHF.

The rearrangement uses TRBV29-1 and TRBJ1-1; D is unclear. Germline CDR1 reads SQVTM; CDR2 reads ANQGSEA. The CDR3 has 13 residues. V lost 2 bases and J 0 bases, leaving 7 bases between the germline ends. CDR3 coding DNA: TGCAGCGTTGAAAGTACAATGAACACTGAAGCTTTCTTT. Translation gives CSVESTMNTEAFF. The entire variable domain, with the rest obtained from reference TRBV29-1 and TRBJ1-1, is as follows: SAVISQKPSRDICQRGTSLTIQCQVDSQVTMMFWYRQQPGQSLTLIATANQGSEATYESGFVIDKFPISRPNLTFSTLTVSNMSPEDSSIYLCSVESTMNTEAFFGQGTRLTVV.

This rearrangement joins TRBV6-1 to TRBJ2-7; D is undetermined. Germline-derived CDR1 and CDR2 are MNHNS and SASEGT. This CDR3 comprises 14 residues. V was shortened by 2 bases and J by 3 bases, with 11 bases between the two germline ends. DNA of the CDR3: TGTGCCAGCAGTGAAATTCCCCGCCTCTACGAGCAGTACTTC. This translates into CASSEIPRLYEQYF.

The V call is TRBV28, the J call TRBJ2-1; 7 nucleotides align to TRBD2. V shed 8 bases, J shed 5 bases, and the junction held 6 bases outside the gene matches. The CDR3 totals 13 residues. CDR1 is MDHEN and CDR2 is SYDVKM in the germline V gene. CDR3 nucleotide sequence: TGTGCCAGCGAGCGGGACGGTCACAATGAGCAGTTCTTC. It is translated as CASERDGHNEQFF.

This chain joins TRBV28 and TRBJ2-5, with D unresolved. V lost 6 bases and J 3 bases, leaving 20 bases between the germline ends. From germline, CDR1 is MDHEN and CDR2 SYDVKM. The CDR3 spans 16 residues. The CDR3, as DNA: TGTGCCAGCAGCAACCCAAATCAGGAATTCGAAGAGACCCAGTACTTC. This gives the protein CASSNPNQEFEETQYF.

This chain connects TRBV27 to TRBJ2-2, with unresolved D. The germline V and J ends were trimmed by 5 bases and 4 bases, with 8 bases remaining between them. The germline gives CDR1 MNHEY, CDR2 SMNVEV (reference sequence). The CDR3 totals 13 residues. The CDR3 is CASSAYPTGELFF. In DNA form, the CDR3 reads TGTGCCAGCAGTGCCTACCCCACCGGGGAGCTGTTTTTT.

This chain links TRBV19 with TRBJ1-3; D unresolved. Looked up from germline, CDR1 is LNHDA and CDR2 is SQIVND (reference sequence). CDR3 size: 16 residues. V lost 3 bases, J lost 3 bases, and 15 bases lay in between. DNA of the CDR3: TGTGCCAGTAGTATTGGCAGTGCCGGGCTTGGAAACACCATATATTTT. This gives the protein CASSIGSAGLGNTIYF.

This sequence joins TRBV4-1 and TRBJ2-2, with D hard to call. CDR1 and CDR2 from the germline V gene are MGHRA and YSYEKL. Between the trimmed V and J ends, which lost 6 bases and 1 base, there was a span of 9 bases. CDR3 length: 14 residues. CDR3 sequence (DNA): TGCGCCAGCAGAGAAGTACAGAACACCGGGGAGCTGTTTTTT. It specifies CASREVQNTGELFF.

The chain has TRBV27 and TRBJ2-3, with TRBD1 matching 8 bases. There are 16 residues in the CDR3. With V trimmed by 2 bases and J by 2 bases, 6 bases remained unmatched. Germline CDR1 reads MNHEY; CDR2 reads SMNVEV (reference sequence). CDR3 bases: TGTGCCAGCAGTTTACAGGGGGCTTTCCCCACAGATACGCAGTATTTT. Protein product: CASSLQGAFPTDTQYF.

This chain links TRBV28 with TRBJ1-5; maybe TRBD1 (6 bases). Germline lookup yields CDR1 MDHEN and CDR2 SYDVKM. There are 15 residues in the CDR3. The V end lost 5 bases, the J end lost 1 base, and 12 bases lay between the germline ends. The CDR3 here is CASSPTGYSNQPQHF. Here the CDR3 DNA reads TGTGCCAGCAGTCCCACAGGGTACAGCAATCAGCCCCAGCATTTT.

This clone was seen only a few times. V and J are TRBV27 and TRBJ2-7, with D possibly being TRBD1 (5 bases). The CDR3 has 13 residues. The germline gives CDR1 MNHEY, CDR2 SMNVEV (reference sequence). Trimming pared 5 bases from V and 0 bases from J, leaving 8 bases between. CDR3 sequence (DNA): TGTGCCAGCAGTACAGGTCCCTCCTACGAGCAGTACTTC. It is translated as CASSTGPSYEQYF.

The gene calls are TRBV27 and TRBJ2-2; 11 bases map to TRBD2. With V trimmed by 5 bases and J by 1 base, 12 bases remained unmatched. Germline-derived CDR1 and CDR2 are MNHEY and SMNVEV (reference sequence). The CDR3 loop spans 19 amino acids. The CDR3 sequence is CASSTVWGTSGKNTGELFF. The CDR3 DNA sequence: TGTGCCAGCAGTACCGTCTGGGGGACTAGCGGAAAGAACACCGGGGAGCTGTTTTTT.

The V gene is TRBV5-1, the J gene TRBJ1-4; D possibly corresponds to TRBD1 (5 bases). The CDR3 contains 15 residues. The germline gives CDR1 SGHRS, CDR2 YFSETQ. The V and J ends lost 1 base and 8 bases respectively, with 15 bases between them. This CDR3 reads CASSLFGAEGEKLFF. CDR3 DNA: TGCGCCAGCAGCTTGTTCGGGGCAGAGGGAGAAAAACTGTTTTTT. The variable domain in full, completed from reference TRBV5-1 and TRBJ1-4, reads KAGVTQTPRYLIKTRGQQVTLSCSPISGHRSVSWYQQTPGQGLQFLFEYFSETQRNKGNFPGRFSGRQFSNSRSEMNVSTLELGDSALYLCASSLFGAEGEKLFFGSGTQLSVL.

The chain links TRBV7-9 to TRBJ1-1, with 12 bases identical to TRBD1. The germline gives CDR1 SEHNR, CDR2 FQNEAQ (reference sequence). With 5 bases clipped from V and 10 bases from J, the junction kept 14 bases outside the gene matches. CDR3 size: 16 residues. The CDR3 is CASSPPTLGQGARAFF. The CDR3 coding sequence is TGTGCCAGCAGCCCCCCTACGTTGGGACAGGGGGCGAGAGCTTTCTTT.

The rearrangement joins TRBV28 to TRBJ2-7, with D possibly being TRBD1 or TRBD2 (6 bases each). V gave up 6 bases and J gave up 0 bases, with 15 bases separating them. The CDR3 has 15 residues. In germline, CDR1 is MDHEN, CDR2 SYDVKM. CDR3 sequence reads: CASRGGGLNSYEQYF. DNA for the CDR3: TGTGCCAGCAGGGGGGGCGGGCTGAACTCCTACGAGCAGTACTTC.

The V and J genes are TRBV7-9 and TRBJ1-5; 10 nucleotides align to TRBD1. The length of the CDR3 is 15 residues. CDR1 is SEHNR and CDR2 is FQNEAQ in the germline V gene (reference sequence). Trimming took 4 bases from V and 4 from J; bases not matched to a gene: 4. CDR3 protein: CASSSTGQGNQPQHF. CDR3 bases: TGTGCCAGCAGCTCTACGGGACAGGGGAATCAGCCCCAGCATTTT.

The rearrangement links TRBV6-1 to TRBJ2-7; no definite D call. This CDR3 spans 15 amino acids. The germline V gene has CDR1 MNHNS and CDR2 SASEGT. V dropped 0 bases and J dropped 0 bases, with 9 bases sitting between them. The CDR3 is CASSEAGRHSYEQYF. In DNA, the CDR3 is TGTGCCAGCAGTGAAGCTGGGCGGCACTCCTACGAGCAGTACTTC.

This chain connects TRBV27 to TRBJ2-1, with D perhaps assigned TRBD1 or TRBD2 (6 bases each). CDR1 and CDR2 from the germline V gene are MNHEY and SMNVEV (reference sequence). Trimming took off 0 bases at V and 6 bases at J, with 9 bases between the two ends. This CDR3 is 14 amino acids long. The chain's CDR3 is CASSLSEGGNEQFF. Here the CDR3 DNA reads TGTGCCAGCAGTTTATCGGAGGGGGGCAATGAGCAGTTCTTC.

J is TRBJ1-1 and V is TRBV4-3, with a possible D match to TRBD1 (6 bases). Per germline, CDR1 LGHNA and CDR2 YSLEER. This CDR3 contains 17 residues. Trimming removed 3 bases at V and 0 bases at J, with 17 bases between. The chain's CDR3 is CASSQDSSAWMNTEAFF. CDR3 sequence (DNA): TGCGCCAGCAGCCAGGACAGCTCGGCGTGGATGAACACTGAAGCTTTCTTT.

The V gene is TRBV28, the J gene TRBJ2-7; 7 nucleotides align to TRBD1. This CDR3 comprises 13 residues. Trimming at V came to 6 bases and at J to 4 bases, leaving 6 bases not matched to a gene. Germline CDR1 and CDR2: MDHEN and SYDVKM. CDR3 sequence reads: CASRDSRGYEQYF. The DNA for the CDR3 is TGTGCCAGCAGGGACAGCAGGGGGTACGAGCAGTACTTC.

CDR3 sequence reads: CASIGDRRHEQYF. As DNA, the CDR3 is TGTGCCAGCATAGGGGACAGGAGGCACGAGCAGTACTTC. V gene TRBV13 combines with J gene TRBJ2-7; the match to TRBD1 covers 8 bases. Germline CDR1 PRHDT, CDR2 FYEKMQ (reference sequence). The CDR3 spans 13 residues. V was pared by 7 bases and J by 5 bases, with 7 bases of the junction left unmatched.

This rearrangement joins TRBV28 to TRBJ2-3; 8 nucleotides agree with TRBD1. The CDR3 is 12 amino acids. Germline V lookup: CDR1 MDHEN, CDR2 SYDVKM. V was clipped by 10 bases and J by 4 bases; unmatched bases: 4. CDR3 amino acids: CATDRGPDTQYF. The DNA of the CDR3 is TGTGCCACAGACAGGGGCCCAGATACGCAGTATTTT. The full variable domain, with the rest looked up from reference TRBV28 and TRBJ2-3, is DVKVTQSSRYLVKRTGEKVFLECVQDMDHENMFWYRQDPGLGLRLIYFSYDVKMKEKGDIPEGYSVSREKKERFSLILESASTNQTSMYLCATDRGPDTQYFGPGTRLTVL.

V usage is TRBV6-1 and J usage is TRBJ2-4, with D possibly matching TRBD2 (5 bases). Germline CDR1 and CDR2: MNHNS and SASEGT. This CDR3 spans 15 amino acids. Deletions cut 7 bases from V and 0 bases from J, with 13 bases between. CDR3 nucleotide sequence: TGTGCCAGCAACGGGGTGAGACTAGCCAAAAACATTCAGTACTTC. It codes for CASNGVRLAKNIQYF.